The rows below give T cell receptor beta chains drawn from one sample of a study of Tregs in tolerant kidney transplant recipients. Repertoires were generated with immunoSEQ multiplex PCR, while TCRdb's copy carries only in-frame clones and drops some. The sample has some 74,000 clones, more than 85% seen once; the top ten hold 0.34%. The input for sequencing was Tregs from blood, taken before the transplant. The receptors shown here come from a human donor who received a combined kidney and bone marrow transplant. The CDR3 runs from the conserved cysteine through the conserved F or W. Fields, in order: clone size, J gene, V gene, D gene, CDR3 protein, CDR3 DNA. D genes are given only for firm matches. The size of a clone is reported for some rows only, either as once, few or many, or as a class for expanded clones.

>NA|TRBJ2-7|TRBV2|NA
CASRIGGAPSEQYF
TGTGCCAGCAGGATCGGCGGGGCCCCTAGCGAGCAGTACTTC
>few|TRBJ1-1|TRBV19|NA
CASSMGHMNTEAFF
TGTGCCAGTAGTATGGGACATATGAACACTGAAGCTTTCTTT
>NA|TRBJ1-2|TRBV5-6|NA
CASSLGSWGYTF
TGTGCCAGCAGCTTGGGATCCTGGGGCTACACCTTC
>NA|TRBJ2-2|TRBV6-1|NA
CASSDNWQPPFGELFF
TGTGCCAGCAGTGACAACTGGCAGCCACCTTTCGGGGAGCTGTTTTTT
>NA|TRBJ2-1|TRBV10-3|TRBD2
CAISESIGTSGPNEQFF
TGTGCCATCAGTGAGTCGATAGGGACTAGCGGACCCAATGAGCAGTTCTTC
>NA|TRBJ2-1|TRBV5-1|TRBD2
CASSLDHGTSVNEQFF
TGCGCCAGCAGCTTGGACCATGGGACTAGCGTCAATGAGCAGTTCTTC
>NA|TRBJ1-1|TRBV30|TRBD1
CAWSRQGGSAEAFF
TGTGCCTGGTCTAGACAGGGCGGGTCCGCTGAAGCTTTCTTT
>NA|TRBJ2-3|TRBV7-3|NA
CASSGNGGLDTQYF
TGTGCCAGCAGCGGTAATGGGGGGCTGGATACGCAGTATTTT
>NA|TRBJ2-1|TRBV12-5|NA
CASGQNRGGSTNEQFF
TGTGCTAGTGGTCAAAACAGGGGAGGTAGTACGAATGAGCAGTTCTTC
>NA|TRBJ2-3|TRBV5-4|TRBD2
CASSPASGRPDTQYF
TGTGCCAGCAGCCCAGCTAGCGGGAGACCTGATACGCAGTATTTT
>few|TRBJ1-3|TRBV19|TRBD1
CASSISLLAGTGAGNTIYF
TGTGCCAGTAGTATATCCTTGTTAGCCGGGACAGGGGCTGGAAACACCATATATTTT
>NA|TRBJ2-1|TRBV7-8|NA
CASSLVLARSYNEQFF
TGTGCCAGCAGCTTAGTGCTAGCGCGTTCCTACAATGAGCAGTTCTTC
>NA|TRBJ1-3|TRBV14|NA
CASSQVLDASIYF
TGTGCCAGCAGCCAAGTCCTCGATGCCTCCATATATTTT
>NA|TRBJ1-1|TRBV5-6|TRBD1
CASSWTGIGNTEAFF
TGTGCCAGCAGCTGGACAGGGATCGGTAACACTGAAGCTTTCTTT
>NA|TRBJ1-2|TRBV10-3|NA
CAISDPGGFGEVDYGYTF
TGTGCCATCAGTGACCCGGGGGGGTTCGGGGAGGTGGACTATGGCTACACCTTC
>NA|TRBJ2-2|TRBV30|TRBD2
CAWRLAGGTGELFF
TGTGCCTGGAGATTGGCGGGAGGCACCGGGGAGCTGTTTTTT
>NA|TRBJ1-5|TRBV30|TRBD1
CPIGDRRANQPQHF
TGTCCTATTGGGGACAGGAGGGCCAATCAGCCCCAGCATTTT
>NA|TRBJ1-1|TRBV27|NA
CASSANSLGTGNTEAFF
TGTGCCAGCAGCGCAAACTCCCTTGGGACGGGGAACACTGAAGCTTTCTTT
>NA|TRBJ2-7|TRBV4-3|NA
CASSHQQGDEQYF
TGCGCCAGCAGCCATCAACAGGGCGACGAGCAGTACTTC
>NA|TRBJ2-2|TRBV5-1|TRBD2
CASSLGTSAETGELFF
TGCGCCAGCAGCTTAGGGACTAGCGCCGAGACCGGGGAGCTGTTTTTT
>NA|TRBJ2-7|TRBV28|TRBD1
CASSSIRDRILEQYF
TGTGCCAGCAGTTCGATCCGGGACAGGATTTTAGAGCAGTACTTC
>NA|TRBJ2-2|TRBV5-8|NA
CASSLDRANTGELFF
TGTGCCAGCAGCTTGGACAGGGCGAACACCGGGGAGCTGTTTTTT
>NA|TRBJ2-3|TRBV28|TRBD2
CASSPSGRPDTQYF
TGTGCCAGCAGCCCTAGCGGGAGACCAGATACGCAGTATTTT
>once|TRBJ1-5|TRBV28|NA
CASSLPGGGFSNQPQHF
TGTGCCAGCAGTCTCCCGGGGGGGGGTTTCAGCAATCAGCCCCAGCATTTT
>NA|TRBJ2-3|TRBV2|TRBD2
CASRLAGGDTQYF
TGTGCCAGCAGACTAGCGGGAGGTGATACGCAGTATTTT
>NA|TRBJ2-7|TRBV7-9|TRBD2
CASSLGREGLGEQYF
TGTGCCAGCAGCCTGGGGCGGGAGGGCCTGGGCGAGCAGTACTTC
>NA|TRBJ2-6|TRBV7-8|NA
CASSLVIRPSGANVLTF
TGTGCCAGCAGCTTAGTAATCAGACCCTCTGGGGCCAACGTCCTGACTTTC
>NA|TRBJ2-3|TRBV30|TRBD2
CAWSERGGRAADTQYF
TGTGCCTGGAGTGAAAGGGGCGGGAGGGCCGCAGATACGCAGTATTTT
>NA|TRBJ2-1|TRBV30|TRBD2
CAWSLAGVRHHEQFF
TGTGCCTGGTCACTAGCGGGAGTAAGGCACCATGAGCAGTTCTTC
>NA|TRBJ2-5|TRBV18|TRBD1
CASSLQGAGETQYF
TGTGCCAGCTCGCTACAGGGGGCTGGTGAGACCCAGTACTTC
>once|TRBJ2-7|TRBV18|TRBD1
CASSPGTGGIYEQYF
TGTGCCAGCTCACCCGGGACAGGGGGTATCTACGAGCAGTACTTC
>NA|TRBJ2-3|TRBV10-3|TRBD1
CAISPGQANQDTQYF
TGTGCCATCAGCCCGGGACAGGCGAATCAAGATACGCAGTATTTT
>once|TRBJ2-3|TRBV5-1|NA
CASRVSTDTQYF
TGCGCCAGCAGGGTCAGCACAGATACGCAGTATTTT
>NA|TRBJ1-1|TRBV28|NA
CASSREPNTEAFF
TGTGCCAGCAGCCGGGAACCGAACACTGAAGCTTTCTTT
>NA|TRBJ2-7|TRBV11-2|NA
CASSPLSSREQYF
TGTGCCAGCAGCCCGCTTAGTTCCCGGGAGCAGTACTTC
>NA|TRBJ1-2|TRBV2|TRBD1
CASSKGQGVGYGYTF
TGTGCCAGCAGTAAAGGACAGGGGGTCGGCTATGGCTACACCTTC
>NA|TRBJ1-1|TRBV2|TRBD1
CASSAGTGGGMNTEAFF
TGTGCCAGCAGTGCCGGGACAGGTGGAGGCATGAACACTGAAGCTTTCTTT
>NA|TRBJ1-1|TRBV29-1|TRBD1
CSVERTGANTEAFF
TGCAGCGTTGAGAGGACAGGAGCGAACACTGAAGCTTTCTTT
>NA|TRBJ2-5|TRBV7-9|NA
CASSFGRYQETQYF
TGTGCCAGCAGCTTCGGACGGTACCAAGAGACCCAGTACTTC
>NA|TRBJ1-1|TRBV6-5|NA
CASSLVGLTEAFF
TGTGCCAGCAGTTTGGTGGGACTCACTGAAGCTTTCTTT
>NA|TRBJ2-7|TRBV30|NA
CAWSGGPNYEQYF
TGTGCCTGGAGTGGGGGACCAAACTACGAGCAGTACTTC
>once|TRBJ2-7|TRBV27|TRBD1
CASSFDRGLDEQYF
TGTGCCAGCAGTTTCGACAGGGGGCTCGACGAGCAGTACTTC
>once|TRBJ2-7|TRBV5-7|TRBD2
CASSLSGLAGLGEQYF
TGTGCCAGCAGCTTGTCAGGACTAGCTGGTTTGGGGGAGCAGTACTTC
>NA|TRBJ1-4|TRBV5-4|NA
CASSLGRINEKLFF
TGTGCCAGCAGCTTGGGGCGGATTAATGAAAAACTGTTTTTT
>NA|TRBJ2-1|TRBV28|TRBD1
CASSLPRTGGWPTYNEQFF
TGTGCCAGCAGCCTCCCCAGGACAGGGGGCTGGCCGACCTACAATGAGCAGTTCTTC
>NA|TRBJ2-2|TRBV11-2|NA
CASSFATGELFF
TGTGCCAGCAGCTTCGCGACCGGGGAGCTGTTTTTT
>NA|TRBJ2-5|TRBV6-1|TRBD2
CASSEIWASGSETQYF
TGTGCCAGCAGTGAAATTTGGGCTAGCGGGAGTGAGACCCAGTACTTC
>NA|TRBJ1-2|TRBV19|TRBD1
CASSIAWDRDGYTF
TGTGCCAGTAGTATAGCCTGGGACAGGGATGGCTACACCTTC
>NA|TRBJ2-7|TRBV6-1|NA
CASSRPGVNEQYF
TGTGCCAGCAGCCGCCCTGGGGTGAACGAGCAGTACTTC
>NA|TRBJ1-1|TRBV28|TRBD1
CASVRGQGTTEAFF
TGTGCCAGCGTAAGGGGACAGGGAACCACTGAAGCTTTCTTT
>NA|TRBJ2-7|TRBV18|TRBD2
CASSPQSGRAYEQYF
TGTGCCAGCTCACCACAGAGCGGGAGGGCCTACGAGCAGTACTTC
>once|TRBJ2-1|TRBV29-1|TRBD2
CSVQLAGNEQFF
TGCAGCGTTCAGCTAGCGGGGAATGAGCAGTTCTTC
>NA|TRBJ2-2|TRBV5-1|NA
CASRLTPSTGELFF
TGCGCCAGCAGGCTGACCCCGAGCACCGGGGAGCTGTTTTTT
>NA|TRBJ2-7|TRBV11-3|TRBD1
CASSQTGQSSYEQYF
TGTGCCAGCAGCCAAACGGGACAGAGCTCCTACGAGCAGTACTTC